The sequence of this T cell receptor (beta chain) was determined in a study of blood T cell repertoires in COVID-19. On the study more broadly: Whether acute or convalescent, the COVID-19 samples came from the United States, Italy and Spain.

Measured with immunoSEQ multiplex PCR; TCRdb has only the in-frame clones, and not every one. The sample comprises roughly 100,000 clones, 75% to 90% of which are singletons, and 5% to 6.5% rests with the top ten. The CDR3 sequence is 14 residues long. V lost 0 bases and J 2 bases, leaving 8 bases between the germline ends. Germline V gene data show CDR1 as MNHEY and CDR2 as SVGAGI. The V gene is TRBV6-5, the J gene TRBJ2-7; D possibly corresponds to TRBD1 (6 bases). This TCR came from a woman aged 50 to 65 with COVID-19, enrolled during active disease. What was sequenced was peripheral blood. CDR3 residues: CASSYSYRAYEQYF. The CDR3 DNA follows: TGTGCCAGCAGTTACTCCTACAGGGCCTACGAGCAGTACTTC.